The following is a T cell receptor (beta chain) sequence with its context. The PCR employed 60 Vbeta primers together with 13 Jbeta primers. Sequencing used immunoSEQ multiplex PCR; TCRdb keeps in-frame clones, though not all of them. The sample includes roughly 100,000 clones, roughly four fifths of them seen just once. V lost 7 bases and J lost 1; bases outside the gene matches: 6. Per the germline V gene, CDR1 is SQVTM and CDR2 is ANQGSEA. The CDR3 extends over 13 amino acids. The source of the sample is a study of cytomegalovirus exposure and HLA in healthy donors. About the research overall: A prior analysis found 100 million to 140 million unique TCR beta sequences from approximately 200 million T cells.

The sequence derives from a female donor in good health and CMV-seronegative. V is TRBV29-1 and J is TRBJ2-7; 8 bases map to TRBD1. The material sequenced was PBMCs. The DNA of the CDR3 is TGCAGCGGCAAACAGGGGGAGTCCTACGAGCAGTACTTC. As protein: CSGKQGESYEQYF.